The rows below give T cell receptor beta chains drawn from one sample of a study of CD8 T cells in ankylosing spondylitis. TCRdb passed the 5' RACE reads through MiXCR, listing each CDR3 protein once. The sample yields hundreds of thousands of distinct CDR3 sequences, 25% to 30% seen once. Sample: blood, either unsorted or a sorted T cell fraction (not recorded which). Every receptor here comes from a male donor with ankylosing spondylitis. Both conserved end residues are part of each CDR3. A D gene is named only where the DNA matches it firmly. Rows give clone size only sometimes, using once, few, many, or a class for an expanded clone.

abundance | d_gene | j_gene | v_gene | CDR3aa | CDR3nt
NA | TRBD2 | TRBJ2-2 | TRBV3-1 | CASSPRSGGNTGELFF | TGTGCCAGCAGCCCTAGGAGCGGGGGGAACACCGGGGAGCTGTTTTTT
NA | TRBD1 | TRBJ1-1 | TRBV6-1 | CASSPGTAVTEAFF | TGTGCCAGCAGTCCAGGGACAGCGGTAACTGAAGCTTTCTTT
NA | NA | TRBJ2-3 | TRBV20-1 | CSARSAGTDTQYF | TGCAGTGCTCGTTCAGCGGGTACGGATACGCAGTATTTT
few | NA | TRBJ2-3 | TRBV7-2 | CASSQRADTQYF | TGTGCCAGCAGTCAACGAGCAGATACGCAGTATTTT
NA | TRBD2 | TRBJ2-1 | TRBV12-5 | CASETGLAGVSNEQFF | TGTGCTAGTGAAACGGGACTAGCGGGAGTTTCCAATGAGCAGTTCTTC
NA | NA | TRBJ1-1 | TRBV6-1 | CASSTGTSGRTEAFF | TGTGCCAGCAGTACCGGGACGTCCGGTCGGACTGAAGCTTTCTTT
NA | NA | TRBJ2-3 | TRBV20-1 | CSATSGGGTDTQYF | TGCAGTGCTACAAGCGGAGGCGGCACAGATACGCAGTATTTT
NA | TRBD2 | TRBJ2-1 | TRBV14 | CASRQEAGTRGGSEQFF | TGTGCCAGCAGGCAGGAAGCCGGGACTAGGGGGGGAAGCGAGCAGTTCTTC
NA | NA | TRBJ2-1 | TRBV5-5 | CASSLEPDGTYNEQFF | TGTGCCAGCAGCTTGGAGCCGGACGGTACCTACAATGAGCAGTTCTTC
NA | TRBD1 | TRBJ1-2 | TRBV6-1 | CASSESGARGIKGYTF | TGTGCCAGCAGTGAATCAGGGGCCAGGGGGATAAAAGGCTACACCTTC
NA | NA | TRBJ2-5 | TRBV5-6 | CASSFWEQETQYF | TGTGCCAGCAGCTTTTGGGAGCAAGAGACCCAGTACTTC
few | TRBD2 | TRBJ2-1 | TRBV20-1 | CSAPLAGSYNEQFF | TGCAGTGCTCCCCTAGCGGGGTCCTACAATGAGCAGTTCTTC
NA | NA | TRBJ2-1 | TRBV20-1 | CSAIKTSMAEQFF | TGCAGTGCTATTAAGACTAGTATGGCTGAGCAGTTCTTC
many | NA | TRBJ1-4 | TRBV2 | CASSESAFGKLFF | TGTGCCAGCAGTGAAAGCGCCTTCGGAAAACTGTTTTTT
NA | NA | TRBJ2-1 | TRBV10-3 | CAISVREMNEQFF | TGTGCCATCAGTGTCCGGGAGATGAATGAGCAGTTCTTC
few | NA | TRBJ1-2 | TRBV14 | CASSQILQGVDGYTF | TGTGCCAGCAGCCAAATCCTACAGGGCGTAGATGGCTACACCTTC
NA | TRBD1 | TRBJ1-5 | TRBV3-1 | CASSYRGGQPQHF | TGTGCCAGCAGCTACAGGGGTGGCCAGCCCCAGCATTTT
NA | TRBD2 | TRBJ2-1 | TRBV3-1 | CASSSPPLAGVREQFF | TGTGCCAGCAGCTCCCCCCCGCTAGCGGGAGTGAGGGAGCAGTTCTTC
NA | NA | TRBJ1-1 | TRBV18 | CASSQGLDTEAFF | TGTGCCAGCAGTCAGGGGCTGGACACTGAAGCTTTCTTT
many | NA | TRBJ1-2 | TRBV5-1 | CASSLLEEGNYGYTF | TGCGCCAGCAGCCTCCTTGAAGAGGGCAACTATGGCTACACCTTC
NA | NA | TRBJ2-7 | TRBV5-5 | CASSRGVTEARYGQYF | TGTGCCAGCAGCCGTGGTGTAACGGAGGCCCGCTACGGGCAGTACTTC
NA | NA | TRBJ2-1 | TRBV20-1 | CSASTGRWGNEQFF | TGCAGTGCTAGTACCGGGAGATGGGGCAATGAGCAGTTCTTC
NA | TRBD1 | TRBJ2-1 | TRBV11-2 | CASSLWGQGHNEQFF | TGTGCCAGCAGCTTATGGGGACAGGGACACAATGAGCAGTTCTTC
many | NA | TRBJ2-1 | TRBV20-1 | CSATHSSVSYNEQFF | TGCAGTGCCACCCACTCCAGCGTGTCCTACAATGAGCAGTTCTTC
once | NA | TRBJ1-6 | TRBV4-1 | CASSQGDPGSPLHF | TGCGCCAGCAGCCAGGGGGATCCGGGATCACCCCTCCACTTT
NA | NA | TRBJ2-1 | TRBV6-6 | CASSYGANNEQFF | TGTGCCAGCAGTTACGGGGCAAACAATGAGCAGTTCTTC
NA | NA | TRBJ1-1 | TRBV20-1 | CSARPPDQGGTEAFF | TGCAGTGCTAGACCCCCTGACCAGGGAGGCACTGAAGCTTTCTTT
few | NA | TRBJ2-3 | TRBV20-1 | CSATPAGGLFTDTQYF | TGCAGTGCTACCCCCGCCGGGGGACTGTTCACAGATACGCAGTATTTT
NA | NA | TRBJ2-1 | TRBV27 | CASSSRVTNEQFF | TGTGCCAGCAGCTCCCGGGTTACCAATGAGCAGTTCTTC
NA | NA | TRBJ2-1 | TRBV30 | CAWSVRGEQFF | TGTGCCTGGAGTGTACGTGGTGAGCAGTTCTTC
NA | TRBD2 | TRBJ2-3 | TRBV5-1 | CASSLDSSGLSDTQYF | TGCGCCAGCAGCTTGGATTCTAGCGGGTTGTCGGATACGCAGTATTTT
NA | TRBD2 | TRBJ2-1 | TRBV7-9 | CASSSLTSGSDEQFF | TGTGCCAGCAGCTCCCTGACTAGCGGGAGCGATGAGCAGTTCTTC
few | NA | TRBJ2-2 | TRBV20-1 | CSARKTGFDTGELFF | TGCAGTGCTAGAAAAACAGGGTTCGACACCGGGGAGCTGTTTTTT
NA | NA | TRBJ2-1 | TRBV20-1 | CSARTSGFVEQFF | TGCAGTGCTAGGACAAGCGGGTTCGTGGAGCAGTTCTTC
NA | TRBD2 | TRBJ2-7 | TRBV7-2 | CASSFRSGREYEQYF | TGTGCCAGCAGCTTCCGTAGCGGGAGAGAATACGAGCAGTACTTC
NA | NA | TRBJ2-7 | TRBV7-2 | CASSFRSGHSYEQYF | TGTGCCAGCAGCTTTAGAAGCGGCCACTCCTACGAGCAGTACTTC
few | TRBD1 | TRBJ1-2 | TRBV5-1 | CASSLGQGADYTF | TGCGCCAGCAGCTTGGGCCAGGGGGCCGACTACACCTTC
NA | NA | TRBJ1-2 | TRBV7-9 | CASSQGGGAEGYTF | TGTGCCAGCAGCCAAGGAGGTGGCGCCGAGGGCTACACCTTC
many | NA | TRBJ2-2 | TRBV5-1 | CASSLEINTGELFF | TGCGCCAGCAGCTTGGAAATAAACACCGGGGAGCTGTTTTTT
NA | NA | TRBJ2-1 | TRBV19 | CASRKGSTRYNEQFF | TGTGCCAGTAGAAAGGGCTCAACACGTTACAATGAGCAGTTCTTC
NA | NA | TRBJ1-3 | TRBV7-2 | CASSLAPRTVLGSGNTIYF | TGTGCCAGCAGCTTAGCCCCCCGGACGGTCCTTGGGTCTGGAAACACCATATATTTT